The 14 T cell receptor beta chains given below trace back to one sample, sequenced in a study of blood T cell repertoires in COVID-19. Only in-frame clones appear in the TCRdb table, and some are missing; sequencing was by immunoSEQ multiplex PCR. The repertoire has approximately 280,000 clones, 85% to 90% of them found once; the top ten carry approximately 4.6%. The material sequenced was peripheral blood. The source of these receptors is a man between 40 and 49 years old with acute or convalescent COVID-19.

The chain links TRBV19 to TRBJ1-2; the D gene is possibly TRBD1 (6 bases). Germline values: CDR1 LNHDA, CDR2 SQIVND (reference sequence). The CDR3 has 13 amino acids. The V end was cut by 7 bases, the J end by 4 bases, with 13 bases between. The CDR3 region has the DNA TGTGCCAGTAAAGAGGGCAGGGGCTATGGCTACACCTTC. Protein sequence: CASKEGRGYGYTF.

This chain connects TRBV19 to TRBJ2-7; 8 bases are a match to TRBD1. Germline V gene sequence: CDR1 LNHDA, CDR2 SQIVND (reference sequence). With 8 bases clipped from V and 3 bases from J, the junction kept 12 bases outside the gene matches. This CDR3 has 15 amino acids. CDR3 sequence reads: CASQDVGTGYYEQYF. The DNA for the CDR3 is TGTGCCAGTCAGGACGTGGGGACAGGTTACTACGAGCAGTACTTC.

The V gene is TRBV12-3 or TRBV12-4, the J gene TRBJ1-4, with 8 nucleotides matching TRBD1. V gave up 3 bases and J gave up 10 bases; unmatched junction bases: 4. This CDR3 has 13 residues. Here the CDR3 DNA reads TGTGCCAGCAGTTTGGACAGGGAGGGAAAACTGTTTTTT. Encoded protein: CASSLDREGKLFF.

The chain joins TRBV6-5 to TRBJ1-3; TRBD1 might be the D (6 bases). This CDR3 is built from 16 residues. The V gene's germline CDR1 is MNHEY and CDR2 SVGAGI. Trimming took off 2 bases at V and 3 bases at J, with 14 bases between the two ends. CDR3: CASSYGLGGGGNTIYF. As DNA, the CDR3 is TGTGCCAGCAGTTACGGCCTAGGGGGTGGTGGAAACACCATATATTTT.

This sequence joins TRBV5-6 and TRBJ2-2; no clear D. Germline V gene lookup returns CDR1 SGHDT and CDR2 YYEEEE. The CDR3 runs 15 residues. V gave up 0 bases and J gave up 1 base, with 7 bases separating them. CDR3 region: CASSLVSLNTGELFF. The CDR3 DNA follows: TGTGCCAGCAGCTTGGTTAGCTTGAACACCGGGGAGCTGTTTTTT.

The chain couples TRBV5-5 to TRBJ2-5; tentatively, D is TRBD1 (5 bases). This CDR3 comprises 12 residues. Trimming shortened V by 0 bases and J by 13 bases, and 13 bases separated the two germline ends. Germline V lookup: CDR1 SGHKS, CDR2 YYEKEE (reference sequence). The CDR3 DNA is TGTGCCAGCAGCTTGGGGACACACTTAACGTACTTC. Encoded protein: CASSLGTHLTYF.

V usage is TRBV5-1 and J usage is TRBJ2-7; 8 bases are shared with TRBD2. This CDR3 comprises 12 residues. In germline, CDR1 is SGHRS, CDR2 YFSETQ. J was trimmed by 7 bases and V by 5 bases; bases with no gene match: 5. The CDR3 here is CASRTSGGEQYF. The CDR3 DNA follows: TGCGCCAGCAGAACTAGCGGAGGAGAGCAGTACTTC.

The V and J genes are TRBV2 and TRBJ1-5, with D hard to call. Germline lookup yields CDR1 SNHLY and CDR2 FYNNEI. V lost 6 bases and J lost 3, with 9 bases in between. The CDR3 has 13 amino acids. The chain's CDR3 is CASRELDNQPQHF. The CDR3 bases are TGTGCCAGCAGGGAACTAGACAATCAGCCCCAGCATTTT. Supplemented by reference TRBV2 and TRBJ1-5, the full variable domain reads EPEVTQTPSHQVTQMGQEVILRCVPISNHLYFYWYRQILGQKVEFLVSFYNNEISEKSEIFDDQFSVERPDGSNFTLKIRSTKLEDSAMYFCASRELDNQPQHFGDGTRLSIL.

In this sample, this clone turned up once. V is TRBV5-4 and J is TRBJ2-7, with TRBD1 matching over 9 bases. The CDR3 is 16 amino acids. After removal of 2 bases from V and 7 bases from J, the junction contained 13 bases not matched to a gene. In germline, CDR1 is SGHNT, CDR2 YYREEE (reference sequence). CDR3 residues: CASSFLAGTGIEEQYF. CDR3 nucleotide sequence: TGTGCCAGCAGCTTCTTAGCTGGGACAGGGATTGAAGAGCAGTACTTC.

The CDR3 DNA reads as TGTGCCAGCAGTGGGAGTAGCACAGATACGCAGTATTTT. It encodes CASSGSSTDTQYF. The chain joins TRBV6-2 or TRBV6-3 to TRBJ2-3, with D possibly being TRBD2 (5 bases). Trimming left V 5 bases short and J 0 bases short, with 6 bases between. The CDR3 is made up of 13 amino acids. Germline V gene sequence: CDR1 MNHEY, CDR2 SVGEGT.

This chain connects TRBV5-1 to TRBJ1-3, with TRBD1 identical over 11 bases. CDR1 is SGHRS and CDR2 is YFSETQ in the germline V gene. The CDR3 covers 16 residues. V dropped 2 bases and J dropped 4; count of bases not matched to a gene: 5. The CDR3: CASSFTGQGGGNTIYF. CDR3 nucleotide sequence: TGCGCCAGCAGCTTCACGGGACAGGGGGGAGGAAACACCATATATTTT.

This rearrangement joins TRBV2 to TRBJ1-6, with D possibly TRBD1 on 5 matching bases. CDR1 and CDR2 (germline): SNHLY, FYNNEI. This CDR3 has 14 amino acids. Trimming cost V 6 bases and J 7 bases, with 13 bases left between them. In nucleotides, the CDR3 is TGTGCCAGCAGCCCCGACAGCCAAAATTCACCCCTCCACTTT. Translating gives CASSPDSQNSPLHF.

The genes are TRBV2 and TRBJ2-1, with D unresolved. Germline CDR1 SNHLY, CDR2 FYNNEI. V lost 5 bases, J lost 14 bases, and 22 bases lay in between. This CDR3 comprises 14 residues. The CDR3 DNA reads as TGTGCCAGCAGTATTGTTTTGGGCCCGTCGGCCAAGTTCTTC. Translating gives CASSIVLGPSAKFF.

The CDR3 DNA is TGTGCCAGCGTGCGCCCCCGGCCCGACAACTCCTACGAGCAGTACTTC. It specifies CASVRPRPDNSYEQYF. V gene TRBV2 combines with J gene TRBJ2-7, with no clear D. Trimming cost V 8 bases and J 0 bases, with 20 bases left between them. The length of the CDR3 is 16 residues. Germline assignment: CDR1 SNHLY and CDR2 FYNNEI.